This entry lists 30 T cell receptor beta chains sequenced from one sample in a study of T cells after yellow fever vaccination. TCRdb re-called the 5' RACE reads with MiXCR, one entry per CDR3 protein. The table has approximately 250,000 distinct CDR3 sequences, about 3.9% seen once. The sequences come from PBMCs, collected 15 days after the yellow fever booster vaccination. All receptors derive from a man aged 18-30 years who received the YFV17D yellow fever vaccine.

This clonotype was observed many times. The V call is TRBV9, the J call TRBJ1-2; D is possibly TRBD1 (5 bases). Trimming shortened V by 0 bases and J by 0 bases, and 9 bases separated the two germline ends. From germline, CDR1 is SGDLS and CDR2 YYNGEE. CDR3 size: 15 residues. The DNA for the CDR3 is TGTGCCAGCAGCGTAGCAGGGAATGCTAACTATGGCTACACCTTC. Protein product: CASSVAGNANYGYTF.

In this sample, this clonotype turned up many times. The V gene is TRBV10-2, the J gene TRBJ2-7, with D hard to call. Looked up from germline, CDR1 is WSHSY and CDR2 is SAAADI. The CDR3 length is 14 residues. V was shortened by 8 bases and J by 7 bases, with 21 bases between the two germline ends. The chain's CDR3 is CASSGSAWTGEQYF. In DNA, the CDR3 is TGCGCCAGCTCCGGGTCAGCGTGGACGGGTGAGCAGTACTTC.

This clonotype has at least ten counts. The rearrangement uses TRBV5-5 and TRBJ2-2; the match to TRBD1 covers 8 bases. Germline V gene data show CDR1 as SGHKS and CDR2 as YYEKEE (reference sequence). This CDR3 is 17 amino acids long. J gave up 1 base and V 0 bases, and 5 bases lay outside the gene matches. The CDR3 loop reads CASSLGSGTGNTGELFF. CDR3 sequence (DNA): TGTGCCAGCAGCTTGGGTTCTGGGACAGGGAACACCGGGGAGCTGTTTTTT.

This clonotype was recorded at least ten times. The chain employs TRBV12-3 or TRBV12-4 and TRBJ1-1, with D hard to call. This CDR3 has 14 amino acids. The V and J ends lost 3 bases and 5 bases respectively, with 13 bases between them. CDR3: CASSFVGGLTEAFF. The CDR3 nucleotides are TGTGCCAGCAGTTTCGTCGGAGGGTTGACTGAAGCTTTCTTT.

At least ten counts were recorded for this clonotype. The rearrangement joins TRBV6-5 to TRBJ1-5; D remains ambiguous. Trimming stripped 0 bases from V and 7 bases from J, with 10 bases between. This CDR3 contains 14 residues. Germline assignment: CDR1 MNHEY and CDR2 SVGAGI. Written as DNA, the CDR3 is TGTGCCAGCAGTTACTCGAAGGGTAGACAGCCCCAGCATTTT. This gives the protein CASSYSKGRQPQHF.

The sample holds many counts of this clonotype. The V and J genes are TRBV3-1 and TRBJ2-7; weak D call: TRBD1 (7 bases). The CDR3 has 18 residues. Per germline, CDR1 LGHDT and CDR2 YNNKEL (reference sequence). V was trimmed by 5 bases and J by 0 bases, leaving 23 bases between them. The CDR3 is CASSYRCPGGDSSYEQYV. As DNA, the CDR3 is TGTGCCAGCAGCTATAGATGCCCCGGCGGGGACAGCTCCTACGAGCAGTACGTC.

This clonotype has ten or more counts. The chain employs TRBV6-6 and TRBJ1-1, with D possibly TRBD1 on 5 matching bases. Germline CDR1 is MNHNY and CDR2 is SVGAGI (reference sequence). V gave up 6 bases and J gave up 1 base, with 9 bases separating them. The CDR3 is made up of 13 amino acids. The CDR3 here is CASRLDRNTEAFF. The CDR3 bases are TGTGCCAGCAGGTTAGACAGGAACACTGAAGCTTTCTTT.

This clonotype appeared many times. This chain joins TRBV12-3 or TRBV12-4 and TRBJ2-2, with a tentative D call TRBD1 (5 bases). V was trimmed by 7 bases and J by 3 bases, leaving 15 bases between them. CDR3 size: 15 residues. CDR3 residues: CASTLLDTYTGELFF. The CDR3 DNA sequence: TGTGCCAGCACCCTATTGGACACCTACACCGGGGAGCTGTTTTTT.

The sample holds many counts of this clonotype. V and J are TRBV5-1 and TRBJ1-4, with D perhaps matching TRBD1 (6 bases). CDR3 length: 16 amino acids. Trimming left V 5 bases short and J 0 bases short, with 14 bases between. CDR1 is SGHRS and CDR2 is YFSETQ in the germline V gene. CDR3 DNA sequence: TGCGCCAGCAGGGGGGGGCAGCCTGCAACTAATGAAAAACTGTTTTTT. Amino acids: CASRGGQPATNEKLFF.

This clonotype was detected many times. The chain uses TRBV27 and TRBJ2-2, with 9 positions matching TRBD1. Germline CDR1 is MNHEY and CDR2 is SMNVEV (reference sequence). V was pared by 6 bases and J by 7 bases, with 6 bases of the junction left unmatched. The CDR3 is 14 amino acids. CDR3 DNA: TGTGCCAGCAGCACTACAGGGGGCCTCGGGGAGCTGTTTTTT. Protein product: CASSTTGGLGELFF.

This clonotype has ten or more counts. This chain links TRBV20-1 with TRBJ1-6; 8 bases are shared with TRBD1. The V gene end was trimmed by 6 bases and the J gene end by 9 bases; junction bases not matched to a gene: 7. The CDR3 runs to 13 residues. Germline V gives CDR1 DFQATT, CDR2 SNEGSKA (reference sequence). CDR3 coding DNA: TGCAGTGCCCCGCCAGGGGGCGGTTCACCCCTCCACTTT. This translates into CSAPPGGGSPLHF.

The sample holds many counts of this clonotype. This sequence joins TRBV7-3 and TRBJ2-7; 8 bases align to TRBD1. V lost 6 bases, J lost 3 bases, and 10 bases stayed unmatched. This CDR3 comprises 15 residues. Germline values: CDR1 SGHTA, CDR2 FQGTGA. The CDR3 DNA reads TGTGCCAGCAGGCCGGGGTCAGGGGGCATCTACGAGCAGTACTTC. It is translated as CASRPGSGGIYEQYF.

This clonotype has ten or more counts. The chain has TRBV10-3 and TRBJ1-5; 7 nucleotides match TRBD1. Trimming cost V 3 bases and J 6 bases; bases outside gene matches: 8. Germline CDR1 and CDR2: ENHRY and SYGVKD. This CDR3 is built from 15 residues. In nucleotides, the CDR3 is TGTGCCATCAGTGATTTTGACAGGGTGGGTCAGCCCCAGCATTTT. Translated: CAISDFDRVGQPQHF.

To note about this clonotype: A clone one base away is much larger, so this may be a read error. The rearrangement uses TRBV7-9 and TRBJ2-3, with 8 bases that match TRBD2. Germline loops: CDR1 SEHNR, CDR2 FQNEAQ (reference sequence). CDR3 length: 14 amino acids. This CDR3 is CASCLSSGADTQYF. The CDR3 nucleotides are TGTGCCAGCTGCTTAAGTAGCGGGGCAGATACGCAGTATTTT.

This clonotype was recorded many times. The chain employs TRBV20-1 and TRBJ2-1, with TRBD2 matching 8 bases. V gave up 0 bases and J gave up 5 bases; unmatched junction bases: 6. The CDR3 spans 15 residues. Germline assignment: CDR1 DFQATT and CDR2 SNEGSKA (reference sequence). CDR3 DNA: TGCAGTGCTAGAGAGGAGCGGGGGATCCACAATGAGCAGTTCTTC. It yields the protein CSAREERGIHNEQFF.

This clonotype came up many times. The chain links TRBV29-1 to TRBJ2-4; maybe TRBD2 (6 bases). The CDR3 length is 12 residues. CDR1 and CDR2 (germline): SQVTM, ANQGSEA. With 4 bases removed from V and 7 bases from J, the gap between germline ends came to 11 bases. CDR3 in DNA: TGCAGCGTTGCGTACGGGGGTAACATTCAGTACTTC. Its translation: CSVAYGGNIQYF.

This clonotype was recorded many times. The V gene is TRBV20-1, the J gene TRBJ2-2; 12 positions agree with TRBD2. Germline loops: CDR1 DFQATT, CDR2 SNEGSKA (reference sequence). The CDR3 consists of 16 residues. V was pared by 6 bases and J by 6 bases, with 11 bases of the junction left unmatched. CDR3 region: CSAGSSGGVGAGELFF. CDR3 nucleotides: TGCAGTGCCGGCTCTAGCGGGGGGGTCGGCGCCGGGGAGCTGTTTTTT.

This clonotype showed up just a few times. The chain employs TRBV7-2 and TRBJ2-3; 8 nucleotides line up with TRBD2. This CDR3 region has 16 residues. Trimming cost V 5 bases and J 3 bases; bases outside gene matches: 10. Germline CDR1 reads SGHTA; CDR2 reads FQGNSA. Here the CDR3 DNA reads TGTGCCAGCAGCCCCCGAGTCCAGCGGGGGACAGATACGCAGTATTTT. Translation gives CASSPRVQRGTDTQYF.

This clonotype showed up many times. The chain links TRBV7-2 to TRBJ2-5; 10 nucleotides align to TRBD2. CDR1 is SGHTA, CDR2 FQGNSA, per germline. V dropped 1 base and J dropped 5; count of bases not matched to a gene: 4. This CDR3 is built from 15 residues. This chain's CDR3 is CASSLGLAGVETQYF. CDR3 in DNA: TGTGCCAGCAGCTTAGGGCTAGCGGGGGTGGAGACCCAGTACTTC.

This chain connects TRBV7-3 to TRBJ2-5, with D hard to call. Germline values: CDR1 SGHTA, CDR2 FQGTGA. The CDR3 runs 13 residues. V shed 8 bases and J shed 1 base, with 11 bases lying between them. The CDR3: CASSVSTQETQYF. The CDR3 DNA reads TGTGCCAGCTCAGTCTCGACCCAAGAGACCCAGTACTTC. The variable domain in full, with the rest retrieved from reference TRBV7-3 and TRBJ2-5, is GAGVSQTPSNKVTEKGKYVELRCDPISGHTALYWYRQSLGQGPEFLIYFQGTGAADDSGLPNDRFFAVRPEGSVSTLKIQRTERGDSAVYLCASSVSTQETQYFGPGTRLLVL.

The chain couples TRBV5-4 to TRBJ1-4; TRBD1 is a possible D gene (6 bases). Germline CDR1 SGHNT, CDR2 YYREEE (reference sequence). Trimming stripped 4 bases from V and 7 bases from J, with 14 bases between. The CDR3 consists of 14 residues. The CDR3 DNA is TGTGCCAGCAGCCCCCGGGGGGGGCCTGAAAAACTGTTTTTT. Translated, it gives CASSPRGGPEKLFF.

Ten or more counts support this clonotype. The rearrangement joins TRBV18 to TRBJ2-5; D gene unclear. This CDR3 spans 13 amino acids. In germline, CDR1 is KGHSH, CDR2 LQKENI. The germline V and J ends were trimmed by 3 bases and 4 bases, with 9 bases remaining between them. The CDR3 sequence is CASSPRWGETQYF. The DNA for the CDR3 is TGTGCCAGCTCACCTCGATGGGGAGAGACCCAGTACTTC.

This clonotype was recorded at least ten times. The V and J genes are TRBV7-2 and TRBJ2-7, with D tentatively TRBD2 (7 bases). The CDR3 is made up of 15 amino acids. V gave up 5 bases and J gave up 4 bases, with 18 bases separating them. Germline V gives CDR1 SGHTA, CDR2 FQGNSA. The CDR3 loop is CASSARGGLWYEQYF. The CDR3 bases are TGTGCCAGCAGCGCAAGGGGGGGCCTGTGGTACGAGCAGTACTTC. The full variable domain, rest sourced from reference TRBV7-2 and TRBJ2-7, is GAGVSQSPSNKVTEKGKDVELRCDPISGHTALYWYRQSLGQGLEFLIYFQGNSAPDKSGLPSDRFSAERTGGSVSTLTIQRTQQEDSAVYLCASSARGGLWYEQYFGPGTRLTVT.

This clonotype was found many times. The chain joins TRBV29-1 to TRBJ1-1; D possibly corresponds to TRBD1 (5 bases). V lost 6 bases and J lost 6, with 11 bases in between. The CDR3 sequence is 11 residues long. Germline lookup yields CDR1 SQVTM and CDR2 ANQGSEA. The CDR3 DNA is TGCAGCGTAAGACAGTTCCCTGAAGCTTTCTTT. Its protein product is CSVRQFPEAFF.

This clonotype was seen at least ten times. CDR3 bases: TGTGCCAGCAGTTACGGTGGGGCCGCGGGCTACACCTTC. Its protein is CASSYGGAAGYTF. J is TRBJ1-2 and V is TRBV6-5, with D possibly TRBD1 on 5 matching bases. With 2 bases removed from V and 8 bases from J, the gap between germline ends came to 12 bases. The CDR3 contains 13 residues. Per germline, CDR1 MNHEY and CDR2 SVGAGI.

In this sample, this clonotype turned up many times. This chain joins TRBV20-1 and TRBJ2-7, with a weak D call TRBD2 (5 bases). Germline CDR1 and CDR2: DFQATT and SNEGSKA (reference sequence). Trimming cost V 2 bases and J 0 bases, with 11 bases left between them. The CDR3 consists of 14 residues. CDR3 bases: TGCAGTGCTAGAAACGGGGAAAGCTCCTACGAGCAGTACGTC. Protein: CSARNGESSYEQYV.

This clonotype has a count of ten or more. The V and J genes are TRBV20-1 and TRBJ2-5; D not resolved. Germline-derived CDR1 and CDR2 are DFQATT and SNEGSKA (reference sequence). The CDR3 extends over 14 amino acids. The V end lost 5 bases, the J end lost 5 bases, and 18 bases lay between the germline ends. CDR3 DNA sequence: TGCAGTGCTCCCCTACCGGGTCCAACGGAGACCCAGTACTTC. Translation: CSAPLPGPTETQYF.

This clonotype was counted many times. V usage is TRBV7-3 and J usage is TRBJ2-1; D might be TRBD1 or TRBD2, each matching 7 bases. Germline lookup yields CDR1 SGHTA and CDR2 FQGTGA. The CDR3 spans 13 residues. Trimming shortened V by 8 bases and J by 6 bases, and 14 bases separated the two germline ends. In nucleotides, the CDR3 is TGTGCCAGCGCGCAGGGGGGGACCAATGAGCAGTTCTTC. Encoded protein: CASAQGGTNEQFF.

This clonotype was recorded many times. The J gene is TRBJ1-2, the V gene TRBV5-1; D unclear. The CDR3 length is 14 residues. Trimming stripped 0 bases from V and 4 bases from J, with 10 bases between. Looked up from germline, CDR1 is SGHRS and CDR2 is YFSETQ. The CDR3 sequence: CASSLDVGGYGYTF. In nucleotides, the CDR3 is TGCGCCAGCAGCTTGGATGTGGGCGGCTATGGCTACACCTTC.

There are a few counts of this clonotype. This rearrangement joins TRBV30 to TRBJ1-1; D unclear. The CDR3 contains 13 residues. Trimming pared 3 bases from V and 4 bases from J, leaving 12 bases between. Germline V gene lookup returns CDR1 GTSNPN and CDR2 SVGIG (reference sequence). CDR3 DNA sequence: TGTGCCTGGAGGACATTCGGTAGCACTGAAGCTTTCTTT. Translation gives CAWRTFGSTEAFF.